This TCR beta chain originates from a study of shared clonotypes between healthy human individuals. Overall study context: A few men and two women, aged 18 to 49, were donors.

This table comes from immunoSEQ multiplex PCR, and its TCRdb copy is limited to in-frame clones, with some not included. The sample lists around 600,000 clones; approximately 95% were seen once. This clone was counted only a few times. Antigen specificity is unknown. Germline CDR1 reads MNHEY; CDR2 reads SMNVEV (reference sequence). Germline trimming cut 5 bases from V and 6 bases from J; bases unmatched to any gene: 6. CDR3 length: 15 amino acids. Naive-designated CD8 cells lacked CD45RO, were positively enriched for CCR7, and omitted terminally differentiated effector memory CD45RA+ cells. General study results and limits: At large depth, rarefaction still showed sorted-subset sequencing to be incomplete.

Sequenced material: naive CD8+ T cells sorted from blood. The V gene is TRBV27, the J gene TRBJ2-7; TRBD2 matches 14 bases. This clonotype was obtained from a young woman in good health. Here the CDR3 DNA reads TGTGCCAGCAGTGCGGGACTAGCGGGAGTGGTCGAGCAGTACTTC. This gives the protein CASSAGLAGVVEQYF.